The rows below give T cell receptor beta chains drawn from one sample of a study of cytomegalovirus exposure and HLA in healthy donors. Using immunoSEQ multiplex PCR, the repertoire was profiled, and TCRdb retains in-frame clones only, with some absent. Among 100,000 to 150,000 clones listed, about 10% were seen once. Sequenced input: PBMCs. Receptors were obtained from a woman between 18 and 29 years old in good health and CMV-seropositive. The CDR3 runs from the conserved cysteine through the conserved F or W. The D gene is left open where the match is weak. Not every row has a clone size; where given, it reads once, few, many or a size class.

DNA: TGTGCCAGCAAATTTACAGGGGGCAGGTACGAGCAGTACTTC; CDR3: CASKFTGGRYEQYF; V: TRBV27; size: -; D: TRBD1; J: TRBJ2-7
DNA: TGTGCCAGCAGTGATGGCCCTCCTCGGGAGAGACCAGATACGCAGTATTTT; CDR3: CASSDGPPRERPDTQYF; V: TRBV6-1; size: few; D: -; J: TRBJ2-3
DNA: TGTGCCAGTAGTATCCTGACAGGGTCCGGGGAGCTGTTTTTT; CDR3: CASSILTGSGELFF; V: TRBV19; size: -; D: TRBD1; J: TRBJ2-2
DNA: TGTGCCAGCAGCGTAGAGCCAGGGGTGAACACTGAAGCTTTCTTT; CDR3: CASSVEPGVNTEAFF; V: TRBV9; size: -; D: -; J: TRBJ1-1
DNA: TGTGCCAGCAAGCGCGTATCTGGAAACACCATATATTTT; CDR3: CASKRVSGNTIYF; V: TRBV6-5; size: few; D: -; J: TRBJ1-3
DNA: TGTGCCAGCTCCCGGCAGGGGGCGCTGGCTACCGAGCAGTACTTC; CDR3: CASSRQGALATEQYF; V: TRBV27; size: few; D: TRBD1; J: TRBJ2-7
DNA: TGCGCCAGCAGCTTGGGGACTAGCGGGGCGGAGACCCAGTACTTC; CDR3: CASSLGTSGAETQYF; V: TRBV5-1; size: -; D: TRBD2; J: TRBJ2-5
DNA: TGTGCCAGCAGCTTAGGGACACGGATGGGCGGCTACACCTTC; CDR3: CASSLGTRMGGYTF; V: TRBV7-9; size: few; D: -; J: TRBJ1-2
DNA: TGTGCCAGCAGTTACTCGGGGCAGGGGAATGAGCAGTTCTTC; CDR3: CASSYSGQGNEQFF; V: TRBV6-5; size: few; D: -; J: TRBJ2-1
DNA: TGTGCCAGCAGCTTTAGCGGAGTCTATGGCTACACCTTC; CDR3: CASSFSGVYGYTF; V: TRBV5-4; size: few; D: -; J: TRBJ1-2
DNA: TGTGCCAGCAGCCCCACTTCCTACGAGCAGTACTTC; CDR3: CASSPTSYEQYF; V: TRBV7-9; size: few; D: -; J: TRBJ2-7
DNA: TGTGCCTGGGGCCCTATCATGAACACTGAAGCTTTCTTT; CDR3: CAWGPIMNTEAFF; V: TRBV28; size: -; D: -; J: TRBJ1-1
DNA: TGTGCCACATCGGACATGGGGCATCAGCCCCAGCATTTT; CDR3: CATSDMGHQPQHF; V: TRBV19; size: -; D: -; J: TRBJ1-5
DNA: TGCGCCAGCAGCCCCGGGAGGGACGGTCGATCCTACGAGCAGTACTTC; CDR3: CASSPGRDGRSYEQYF; V: TRBV4-1; size: -; D: TRBD2; J: TRBJ2-7
DNA: TGTGCCAGCAGCTCCCTAGAGACCCAGTACTTC; CDR3: CASSSLETQYF; V: TRBV6-5; size: -; D: -; J: TRBJ2-5
DNA: TGTGCCAGCAGTTACCCGGTTGAAGGGGCCAACGTCCTGACTTTC; CDR3: CASSYPVEGANVLTF; V: TRBV6-5; size: few; D: -; J: TRBJ2-6
DNA: TGTGCTAGCAGCCCCGTTGAGGGGGCTGGGGCCAACGTCCTGACTTTC; CDR3: CASSPVEGAGANVLTF; V: TRBV7-7; size: few; D: -; J: TRBJ2-6
DNA: TGCAGCGTTGCCCACCAGACAGGGGCCCGGTACACCAAGAACACTGAAGCTTTCTTT; CDR3: CSVAHQTGARYTKNTEAFF; V: TRBV29-1; size: -; D: TRBD1; J: TRBJ1-1
DNA: TGTGCCAGCAGCATAGGACTAGCGGGAGGAATCCAAGAGACCCAGTACTTC; CDR3: CASSIGLAGGIQETQYF; V: TRBV7-2; size: -; D: TRBD2; J: TRBJ2-5
DNA: TGTGCCAGCAGTGGGACAGCTTACGAGCAGTACTTC; CDR3: CASSGTAYEQYF; V: TRBV6-1; size: -; D: -; J: TRBJ2-7
DNA: TGTGCCAGCAGTCGATTGACAGGGAACTATGGCTACACCTTC; CDR3: CASSRLTGNYGYTF; V: TRBV6-5; size: few; D: TRBD1; J: TRBJ1-2
DNA: TGTGCCAGTAGTATACCCGGGAGCTCCTACGAGCAGTACTTC; CDR3: CASSIPGSSYEQYF; V: TRBV19; size: few; D: -; J: TRBJ2-7
DNA: TGTGCCAGCAGCGTAAAGAGCGGCACAGATACGCAGTATTTT; CDR3: CASSVKSGTDTQYF; V: TRBV9; size: few; D: -; J: TRBJ2-3
DNA: TGTGCCAGCAGTCCCCACTCGGACAGGGATTACAATGAGCAGTTCTTC; CDR3: CASSPHSDRDYNEQFF; V: TRBV27; size: -; D: TRBD1; J: TRBJ2-1
DNA: TGTGCCATCACACCGGGGGGTAGAGGGAGCACTGAAGCTTTCTTT; CDR3: CAITPGGRGSTEAFF; V: TRBV28; size: -; D: -; J: TRBJ1-1
DNA: TGTGCCAGCACCGACCAAGGAGTTTCTTGGTACGAGCAGTACTTC; CDR3: CASTDQGVSWYEQYF; V: TRBV28; size: -; D: -; J: TRBJ2-7
DNA: TGTGCTAGTGGTTTGGAGCGGGGCACGAACAATGAGCAGTTCTTC; CDR3: CASGLERGTNNEQFF; V: TRBV12-5; size: -; D: TRBD2; J: TRBJ2-1
DNA: TGCGCCAGCAGCTTGGGACTAGCGGAGACCCTCCCGGGGACCCAGTACTTC; CDR3: CASSLGLAETLPGTQYF; V: TRBV5-1; size: -; D: TRBD2; J: TRBJ2-5
DNA: TGTGCCAGCAGTCCCATCATACTAGCACAGGAGCAGTTCTTC; CDR3: CASSPIILAQEQFF; V: TRBV27; size: few; D: -; J: TRBJ2-1
DNA: TGTGCCTGTCCCCAGGGTGGAGGCTACACCTTC; CDR3: CACPQGGGYTF; V: TRBV30; size: -; D: -; J: TRBJ1-2
DNA: TGCAGTGCTGAAGACAACTACGAGCAGTACTTC; CDR3: CSAEDNYEQYF; V: TRBV20-1; size: few; D: -; J: TRBJ2-7
DNA: TGTGCCAGCGACGGGACAGCACTCTACGAGCAGTACTTC; CDR3: CASDGTALYEQYF; V: TRBV2; size: -; D: TRBD1; J: TRBJ2-7
DNA: TGTGCCTGGGGAAAGGGACTTCGAGGCACTGAAGCTTTCTTT; CDR3: CAWGKGLRGTEAFF; V: TRBV30; size: few; D: -; J: TRBJ1-1
DNA: TGTGCCATCAGTGTGACGGGGGGGAACACTGAAGCTTTCTTT; CDR3: CAISVTGGNTEAFF; V: TRBV10-3; size: -; D: -; J: TRBJ1-1
DNA: TGTGCCAGTAGTCGACAGGGTCGGCAGCCCCAGCATTTT; CDR3: CASSRQGRQPQHF; V: TRBV19; size: few; D: TRBD1; J: TRBJ1-5
DNA: TGTGCCAGCAAGGGAGCTGTGGACGGGTATGAGTTCTTC; CDR3: CASKGAVDGYEFF; V: TRBV28; size: -; D: -; J: TRBJ2-1
DNA: TGCGCCAGCAGCCAGGCACAGGGAGTCGACGAGCAGTACTTC; CDR3: CASSQAQGVDEQYF; V: TRBV4-1; size: few; D: -; J: TRBJ2-7
DNA: TGTGCCAGCAGCTTGGCTAGCGAATACAATGAGCAGTTCTTC; CDR3: CASSLASEYNEQFF; V: TRBV11-2; size: few; D: -; J: TRBJ2-1